This TCR beta chain is drawn from a study of spatial heterogeneity in lung cancer. The sample's time point: blood at routine non-recurrence follow-up after resection. Unsorted whole RNA of tumor, nontumor lung or frozen PBMC was sequenced. The CDR3 is 13 residues long. In germline, CDR1 is MNHEY, CDR2 SVGAGI. V lost 0 bases, J lost 12 bases, and 15 bases lay in between. TCRdb ran MiXCR on the 5' RACE reads and lists one entry per CDR3 protein. This sample has around 110,000 distinct CDR3 sequences; approximately 12% occur once, and the top ten carry around 16%. This chain uses TRBV6-5 with TRBJ2-7; possibly TRBD1 or TRBD2 for D (5 bases each). The sample in question was PBMCs, obtained at follow-up. The receptor was isolated from a male donor with early-stage non-small cell lung cancer. CDR3 amino acids: CASSYSPSTGTYF. The CDR3 nucleotides read TGTGCCAGCAGTTACTCACCCTCTACCGGGACGTACTTC.